These 32 T cell receptor beta chains share one sample of origin, sequenced in a study of cytomegalovirus exposure and HLA in healthy donors (dated by TCRdb to 2015 to 2018). Receptors were amplified or captured by the immunoSEQ multiplex PCR assay. A mixture of 60 forward primers for TCR Vbeta segments and 13 reverse primers for TCR Jbeta segments was used in the multiplex PCR. TCRdb retrieved this table from immuneACCESS and kept in-frame rearrangements only. Not all clones are present; in checked studies, unresolved V genes account for under half, and no reason is known for the remainder. The sample table contains about 85,000 clones; only one count was recorded for 60% to 85% of them. The top ten hold over 2% of the sample. The specimen sequenced was PBMCs. Receptor source: a boy aged 5-17 years in good health and CMV-seronegative.

This clone is a singleton in its sample. The chain joins TRBV19 to TRBJ1-5; D is ambiguous. The length of the CDR3 is 15 residues. The germline V and J ends were trimmed by 8 bases and 7 bases, with 21 bases remaining between them. Germline CDR1 reads LNHDA; CDR2 reads SQIVND (reference sequence). Here the CDR3 DNA reads TGTGCCAGTTGCGAGGTTGGTTTGGCGTCCCAGCCCCAGCATTTT. It translates to CASCEVGLASQPQHF.

A few counts support this clone. V usage is TRBV4-3 and J usage is TRBJ2-4, with D possibly matching TRBD1 (5 bases). Germline CDR1 and CDR2: LGHNA and YSLEER. The CDR3 consists of 15 residues. Trimming took 4 bases from V and 0 from J, leaving 10 bases between them. In DNA, the CDR3 is TGCGCCAGCAGCCCAGGGCCCCTAGCCAAAAACATTCAGTACTTC. Translating gives CASSPGPLAKNIQYF.

The rearrangement uses TRBV5-6 and TRBJ2-5, with 10 nucleotides matching TRBD2. Germline V gene lookup returns CDR1 SGHDT and CDR2 YYEEEE. V lost 5 bases to trimming and J lost 12 bases; unmatched junction nucleotides: 7. This CDR3 comprises 12 residues. CDR3 coding DNA: TGTGCCAGCAGAGCTAGCGGGGGCTGGGAGTACTTC. Translating gives CASRASGGWEYF.

The chain links TRBV19 to TRBJ2-1; maybe TRBD2 (6 bases). The ends were cut back, 3 bases at V and 7 bases at J, with 10 bases in the middle. Germline lookup yields CDR1 LNHDA and CDR2 SQIVND (reference sequence). CDR3 length: 13 residues. CDR3 loop: CASSISRGNEQFF. The CDR3, as DNA: TGTGCCAGTAGTATTTCACGGGGGAATGAGCAGTTCTTC.

The J gene is TRBJ2-1, the V gene TRBV4-1, with TRBD1 as a possible D gene (5 bases). The V gene lost 2 bases and the J gene lost 7 bases, with 9 bases spanning the gap. The CDR3 totals 13 residues. Germline lookup yields CDR1 MGHRA and CDR2 YSYEKL. The CDR3 nucleotides are TGCGCCAGCAGCCAAACTCAGGGAAATGAGCAGTTCTTC. Residues: CASSQTQGNEQFF.

The chain couples TRBV11-2 to TRBJ2-1, with TRBD2 matching over 8 bases. CDR3 length: 15 amino acids. The V segment lost 0 bases and the J segment 9 bases; nucleotides outside the gene matches: 7. Germline CDR1 reads SGHAT; CDR2 reads FQNNGV. Here the CDR3 reads CASSLELGTRREQFF. In DNA, the CDR3 is TGTGCCAGCAGCTTAGAGTTGGGGACTAGACGTGAGCAGTTCTTC.

The chain links TRBV6-5 to TRBJ2-1, with a tentative D call TRBD1 (5 bases). V dropped 7 bases and J dropped 6 bases, with 19 bases sitting between them. The germline V gene encodes CDR1 MNHEY and CDR2 SVGAGI. The CDR3 has 15 residues. CDR3 residues: CASKERQGRINEQFF. In DNA, the CDR3 is TGTGCCAGCAAGGAACGGCAGGGAAGGATCAATGAGCAGTTCTTC.

V usage is TRBV7-9 and J usage is TRBJ2-7; no clear D gene. Germline values: CDR1 SEHNR, CDR2 FQNEAQ (reference sequence). V dropped 0 bases and J dropped 3 bases, with 12 bases sitting between them. CDR3 size: 15 residues. In nucleotides, the CDR3 is TGTGCCAGCAGCTTAGCGCCAGCGCCTCTCTACGAGCAGTACTTC. It translates to CASSLAPAPLYEQYF.

The CDR3 coding sequence is TGTGCCACCTTAGCAGGGGGGAGTAAAGATACGCAGTATTTT. Encoded protein: CATLAGGSKDTQYF. This chain connects TRBV15 to TRBJ2-3; weak D call: TRBD1 (7 bases). Germline CDR1 is LNHNV and CDR2 is YYDKDF (reference sequence). This CDR3 has 14 residues. V shed 8 bases and J shed 5 bases, with 17 bases lying between them.

This clone was counted a single time. J is TRBJ2-2 and V is TRBV6-5; D possibly corresponds to TRBD2 (5 bases). The CDR3 length is 15 residues. Germline CDR1 and CDR2: MNHEY and SVGAGI. V was trimmed by 0 bases and J by 3 bases, leaving 8 bases between them. CDR3 sequence: CASSYSRLHTGELFF. CDR3 sequence (DNA): TGTGCCAGCAGTTACTCGCGACTACACACCGGGGAGCTGTTTTTT.

This chain links TRBV6-1 with TRBJ2-7; 7 nucleotides agree with TRBD1. V gave up 4 bases and J gave up 5 bases; unmatched junction bases: 11. Germline CDR1 and CDR2: MNHNS and SASEGT. CDR3 length: 15 amino acids. The CDR3 region has the DNA TGTGCCAGCAGTGGATCGACAGGGTATCTCCACGAGCAGTACTTC. This translates into CASSGSTGYLHEQYF.

V is TRBV6-4 and J is TRBJ1-2, with D possibly TRBD1 on 6 matching bases. This CDR3 has 14 amino acids. Trimming took 6 bases from V and 4 from J, leaving 15 bases between them. Germline CDR1 reads MRHNA; CDR2 reads SNTAGT. The CDR3 protein is CASSKDSLSYGYTF. The CDR3 DNA sequence: TGTGCCAGCAGCAAGGACAGTTTGAGCTATGGCTACACCTTC.

This sequence joins TRBV6-4 and TRBJ2-7; 7 nucleotides agree with TRBD1. Germline CDR1 and CDR2: MRHNA and SNTAGT. The CDR3 is made up of 16 amino acids. Unmatched junction bases numbered 14, after V lost 6 bases and J lost 3 bases. CDR3: CASSPRMGDRVYEQYF. In DNA, the CDR3 is TGTGCCAGCAGCCCCCGCATGGGGGACAGAGTCTACGAGCAGTACTTC.

This clone turned up a few times. V usage is TRBV9 and J usage is TRBJ1-1; no reliable D call. Trimming pared 3 bases from V and 6 bases from J, leaving 15 bases between. This CDR3 has 14 amino acids. Germline lookup yields CDR1 SGDLS and CDR2 YYNGEE. The CDR3 is CASSGGLEGAEAFF. Here the CDR3 DNA reads TGTGCCAGCAGCGGAGGATTGGAGGGAGCTGAAGCTTTCTTT.

The chain's CDR3 is CASSRPGNQPQHF. CDR3 in DNA: TGTGCCAGCAGCCGCCCGGGGAATCAGCCCCAGCATTTT. This chain links TRBV7-8 with TRBJ1-5; D not certain. The germline V gene encodes CDR1 SGHVS and CDR2 FQNEAQ. The V gene lost 5 bases and the J gene lost 4 bases, with 9 bases spanning the gap. The CDR3 covers 13 residues.

The chain recombines TRBV2 with TRBJ2-7, with 8 positions matching TRBD2. The trim removed 6 bases at V and 3 bases at J, leaving 25 bases unmatched. CDR1 is SNHLY and CDR2 is FYNNEI in the germline V gene. The CDR3 has 20 amino acids. Here the CDR3 reads CASSPPLENPGSGNLYEQYF. The CDR3 bases are TGTGCCAGCAGCCCCCCTTTAGAGAACCCGGGTAGCGGGAACCTCTACGAGCAGTACTTC.

J is TRBJ2-3 and V is TRBV4-3, with D tentatively TRBD2 (5 bases). Trimming removed 1 base at V and 1 base at J, with 12 bases between. CDR1 and CDR2 (germline): LGHNA, YSLEER. This CDR3 spans 16 amino acids. The CDR3 region is CASSQAGYTRTDTQYF. DNA of the CDR3: TGCGCCAGCAGCCAAGCGGGGTACACCCGCACAGATACGCAGTATTTT.

This CDR3 is CAIEAPSRFVQPQHF. CDR3 nucleotide sequence: TGTGCCATCGAAGCCCCAAGCCGTTTTGTTCAGCCCCAGCATTTT. The genes are TRBV7-3 and TRBJ1-5; D gene unclear. CDR1 is SGHTA and CDR2 is FQGTGA in the germline V gene. Trimming left V 10 bases short and J 6 bases short, with 22 bases between. The CDR3 contains 15 residues.

This clone has more than one count but fewer than ten. J is TRBJ2-1 and V is TRBV15, with TRBD1 matching over 7 bases. CDR3 length equals 15 residues. Germline loops: CDR1 LNHNV, CDR2 YYDKDF (reference sequence). V dropped 1 base and J dropped 9; count of bases not matched to a gene: 9. The DNA for the CDR3 is TGTGCCACCAGCAGAGTTCGGGACAGCCGAAGTGAGCAGTTCTTC. This encodes CATSRVRDSRSEQFF.

The V gene is TRBV6-5, the J gene TRBJ2-1, with TRBD1 matching 10 bases. There are 15 residues in the CDR3. V shed 0 bases, J shed 7 bases, and the junction held 3 bases outside the gene matches. Germline lookup yields CDR1 MNHEY and CDR2 SVGAGI. In DNA form, the CDR3 reads TGTGCCAGCAGTTACTCGGGGGGACAGGGGAATGAGCAGTTCTTC. Translating it yields CASSYSGGQGNEQFF.

This chain uses TRBV4-3 with TRBJ1-4; TRBD1 agrees at 9 bases. CDR3 size: 17 residues. Losses at the gene ends were 4 bases for V and 3 bases for J; bases not matched to a gene: 9. Germline V gives CDR1 LGHNA, CDR2 YSLEER. The DNA for the CDR3 is TGCGCCAGCAGCCCTGGAGGGACAGGGCATGCTAATGAAAAACTGTTTTTT. This encodes CASSPGGTGHANEKLFF.

This clone was picked up a small number of times. The V gene is TRBV10-2, the J gene TRBJ2-7, with D possibly TRBD2 on 5 matching bases. CDR3 length equals 15 residues. CDR1 and CDR2 (germline): WSHSY, SAAADI. V shed 3 bases and J shed 2 bases, with 14 bases lying between them. The DNA of the CDR3 is TGCGCCAGCAGTGATGGAGGCAGATTTACCTACGAGCAGTACTTC. Residues: CASSDGGRFTYEQYF.

The chain employs TRBV29-1 and TRBJ1-2; D unresolved. Per the germline V gene, CDR1 is SQVTM and CDR2 is ANQGSEA. Trimming removed 4 bases at V and 4 bases at J, with 13 bases between. This CDR3 has 13 residues. CDR3 in DNA: TGCAGCGTTGGGGGAGGGCTATCCTATGGCTACACCTTC. This gives the protein CSVGGGLSYGYTF.

J is TRBJ2-7 and V is TRBV29-1; the match to TRBD2 covers 7 bases. V lost 6 bases, J lost 0 bases, and 8 bases stayed unmatched. The CDR3 is 14 amino acids. Germline values: CDR1 SQVTM, CDR2 ANQGSEA. CDR3 region: CSVHRGGSSYEQYF. CDR3 sequence (DNA): TGCAGCGTCCATAGGGGAGGGTCCTCCTACGAGCAGTACTTC.

V usage is TRBV4-1 and J usage is TRBJ2-1, with D tentatively TRBD2 (5 bases). This CDR3 has 17 residues. Between the trimmed V and J ends, which lost 1 base and 5 bases, there was a span of 18 bases. Germline V lookup: CDR1 MGHRA, CDR2 YSYEKL. The CDR3 here is CASSQVEGVAPHNEQFF. CDR3 coding DNA: TGCGCCAGCAGCCAAGTCGAGGGTGTGGCACCCCACAATGAGCAGTTCTTC.

This CDR3 is CASSPGQGREDTQYF. In DNA, the CDR3 is TGTGCCAGCAGCCCGGGACAGGGAAGAGAAGATACGCAGTATTTT. This chain joins TRBV7-9 and TRBJ2-3; TRBD1 agrees at 9 bases. CDR1 and CDR2 (germline): SEHNR, FQNEAQ (reference sequence). The CDR3 consists of 15 residues. Trimming removed 5 bases from V and 5 bases from J; junction bases left unmatched: 8.

This rearrangement joins TRBV28 to TRBJ1-5, with TRBD1 as a possible D gene (5 bases). The CDR3 has 16 residues. In germline, CDR1 is MDHEN, CDR2 SYDVKM. Trimming removed 4 bases at V and 2 bases at J, with 15 bases between. CDR3 region: CASSSKPDSRNQPQHF. For the CDR3, the DNA is TGTGCCAGCAGTTCTAAACCCGACAGTCGCAATCAGCCCCAGCATTTT.

The V gene is TRBV7-9, the J gene TRBJ2-7; D possibly corresponds to TRBD1 (6 bases). This CDR3 spans 14 amino acids. CDR1 and CDR2 (germline): SEHNR, FQNEAQ (reference sequence). The V gene lost 2 bases and the J gene lost 9 bases, with 17 bases spanning the gap. The CDR3 loop is CASSLFRTGSGQYF. DNA for the CDR3: TGTGCCAGCAGCTTATTCCGCACAGGGTCCGGGCAGTACTTC.

This chain links TRBV9 with TRBJ1-3, with a weak D call TRBD1 (6 bases). Germline V gene sequence: CDR1 SGDLS, CDR2 YYNGEE. This CDR3 contains 14 residues. Trimming removed 4 bases from V and 4 bases from J, with 12 bases in between. CDR3 in DNA: TGTGCCAGCAGCAGGGGGTTCTCGGGAAACACCATATATTTT. Translation gives CASSRGFSGNTIYF. Together with reference TRBV9 and TRBJ1-3, the CDR3 gives the full variable domain: DSGVTQTPKHLITATGQRVTLRCSPRSGDLSVYWYQQSLDQGLQFLIQYYNGEERAKGNILERFSAQQFPDLHSELNLSSLELGDSALYFCASSRGFSGNTIYFGEGSWLTVV.

J is TRBJ2-5 and V is TRBV6-5; D uncertain. Germline assignment: CDR1 MNHEY and CDR2 SVGAGI. The CDR3 has 14 residues. The V and J ends lost 2 bases and 1 base respectively, with 8 bases between them. The CDR3 is CASSYDYSQETQYF. CDR3 coding DNA: TGTGCCAGCAGTTACGATTACAGCCAAGAGACCCAGTACTTC.

This clone was seen a handful of times. The rearrangement uses TRBV5-6 and TRBJ2-2, with a weak D call TRBD2 (6 bases). Germline values: CDR1 SGHDT, CDR2 YYEEEE. This CDR3 spans 16 amino acids. With 1 base removed from V and 5 bases from J, the gap between germline ends came to 15 bases. CDR3 protein: CASSLWRGERTGELFF. CDR3 DNA sequence: TGTGCCAGCAGCTTGTGGCGCGGGGAAAGGACCGGGGAGCTGTTTTTT.

This sequence joins TRBV25-1 and TRBJ2-3; 7 nucleotides align to TRBD1. In germline, CDR1 is MGHDK, CDR2 SYGVNS. V lost 4 bases, J lost 2 bases, and 6 bases stayed unmatched. The CDR3 is 15 amino acids. This CDR3 is CASSARTGYTDTQYF. As DNA, the CDR3 is TGTGCCAGCAGTGCGAGGACAGGATACACAGATACGCAGTATTTT.